Presented here are 17 T cell receptor beta chains from one specimen sequenced in a study of Ad26.COV2.S vaccination and SARS-CoV-2 variants. Only in-frame clones appear in the TCRdb table, and some are missing; sequencing was by immunoSEQ multiplex PCR. Among approximately 460,000 clones listed, about 89% were seen once. As to treatment: over 15 received Ad26.COV2.S at low or high dose, single or two shots; 5 received placebo; per-sample allocation not given. Each sample was drawn 63 days after the first injection (of vaccine or placebo). This specimen consisted of peripheral blood, obtained in a trial of Ad26.COV2.S vaccine versus placebo. Receptors originate from a person between 18 and 60 years old who received the Ad26.COV2.S COVID-19 vaccine or a placebo.

The chain joins TRBV30 to TRBJ2-1, with TRBD1 matching over 7 bases. With 0 bases clipped from V and 10 bases from J, the junction kept 3 bases outside the gene matches. Germline V gene lookup returns CDR1 GTSNPN and CDR2 SVGIG (reference sequence). This CDR3 contains 12 residues. This CDR3 reads CAWSVHRGEQFF. The CDR3 nucleotides are TGTGCCTGGAGTGTACACAGGGGAGAGCAGTTCTTC. The whole variable domain, filled in from reference TRBV30 and TRBJ2-1, reads SQTIHQWPATLVQPVGSPLSLECTVEGTSNPNLYWYRQAAGRGLQLLFYSVGIGQISSEVPQNLSASRPQDRQFILSSKKLLLSDSGFYLCAWSVHRGEQFFGPGTRLTVL.

The J gene is TRBJ1-5, the V gene TRBV19, with 10 bases that match TRBD1. The CDR3 loop spans 16 amino acids. Unmatched junction bases numbered 6, after V lost 5 bases and J lost 2 bases. Per the germline V gene, CDR1 is LNHDA and CDR2 is SQIVND (reference sequence). CDR3 amino acids: CASSETGGRGNQPQHF. CDR3 sequence (DNA): TGTGCCAGTAGTGAGACAGGGGGCCGGGGCAATCAGCCCCAGCATTTT. The complete variable domain, with remaining parts taken from reference TRBV19 and TRBJ1-5, reads DGGITQSPKYLFRKEGQNVTLSCEQNLNHDAMYWYRQDPGQGLRLIYYSQIVNDFQKGDIAEGYSVSREKKESFPLTVTSAQKNPTAFYLCASSETGGRGNQPQHFGDGTRLSIL.

This chain connects TRBV3-1 (or the pseudogene TRBV3-2) to TRBJ2-7, with D perhaps TRBD1 (5 bases). The length of the CDR3 is 10 residues. Per germline, CDR1 LGHDT and CDR2 YNNKEL (reference sequence). V dropped 6 bases and J dropped 9 bases, with 9 bases sitting between them. Here the CDR3 DNA reads TGTGCCAGCAGTTTGGGGCGGCAGTACTTC. Its translation: CASSLGRQYF.

CDR3 amino acids: CASSPPGRYEQYF. In DNA, the CDR3 is TGTGCCAGCAGTCCGCCAGGTAGATACGAGCAGTACTTC. This chain links TRBV27 with TRBJ2-7; D remains unclear. V was cut by 5 bases and J by 4 bases, with 12 bases left in between. Germline V lookup: CDR1 MNHEY, CDR2 SMNVEV (reference sequence). There are 13 residues in the CDR3.

The chain combines TRBV6-5 with TRBJ2-1, with D uncertain. Trimming pared 7 bases from V and 4 bases from J, leaving 8 bases between. CDR1 MNHEY and CDR2 SVGAGI come from the germline V gene. The CDR3 has 12 amino acids. The CDR3: CASTPVYNEQFF. The CDR3, as DNA: TGTGCCAGCACACCAGTGTACAATGAGCAGTTCTTC.

This CDR3 reads CASSQDNFGAGVDQPQHF. The CDR3 nucleotides are TGTGCCAGCAGCCAAGATAATTTTGGTGCAGGGGTAGATCAGCCCCAGCATTTT. The chain recombines TRBV3-1 (or the pseudogene TRBV3-2) with TRBJ1-5; D might be TRBD1 (6 bases). The CDR3 runs 18 residues. Deletions cut 0 bases from V and 5 bases from J, with 20 bases between. CDR1 and CDR2 from the germline V gene are LGHDT and YNNKEL (reference sequence).

This chain connects TRBV9 to TRBJ2-4; 7 bases agree with TRBD2. CDR3 size: 15 residues. The trim removed 4 bases at V and 6 bases at J, leaving 10 bases unmatched. Germline V gene sequence: CDR1 SGDLS, CDR2 YYNGEE. CDR3 loop: CASSPRGGLRNIQYF. The CDR3 nucleotides read TGTGCCAGCAGCCCGCGCGGGGGATTGAGAAACATTCAGTACTTC.

V gene TRBV29-1 combines with J gene TRBJ1-2; TRBD1 might be the D (6 bases). Germline CDR1 is SQVTM and CDR2 is ANQGSEA. The CDR3 runs to 12 residues. Trimming removed 8 bases at V and 4 bases at J, with 14 bases between. Here the CDR3 DNA reads TGCAGCTCTCAGGGGTCAGGCTATGGCTACACCTTC. This codes for CSSQGSGYGYTF.

The chain is built from TRBV28 and TRBJ1-5; 7 nucleotides align to TRBD1. This CDR3 is built from 16 residues. With 3 bases clipped from V and 4 bases from J, the junction kept 9 bases outside the gene matches. Looked up from germline, CDR1 is MDHEN and CDR2 is SYDVKM. This CDR3 is CASSFRRGQKNQPQHF. The CDR3 DNA reads TGTGCCAGCAGTTTTAGAAGGGGGCAGAAAAATCAGCCCCAGCATTTT. Drawing the rest from reference TRBV28 and TRBJ1-5, the complete variable domain is DVKVTQSSRYLVKRTGEKVFLECVQDMDHENMFWYRQDPGLGLRLIYFSYDVKMKEKGDIPEGYSVSREKKERFSLILESASTNQTSMYLCASSFRRGQKNQPQHFGDGTRLSIL.

The chain has TRBV5-1 and TRBJ1-2; tentatively, D is TRBD1 (6 bases). Trimming removed 6 bases from V and 0 bases from J, with 15 bases in between. The CDR3 has 15 amino acids. Germline-derived CDR1 and CDR2 are SGHRS and YFSETQ. CDR3 sequence reads: CASNPLTGSNYGYTF. CDR3 nucleotides: TGCGCCAGCAACCCCTTGACAGGCTCTAACTATGGCTACACCTTC.

The gene calls are TRBV7-2 and TRBJ1-1; D might be TRBD1 (5 bases). Trimming shortened V by 1 base and J by 4 bases, and 19 bases separated the two germline ends. CDR1 and CDR2 (germline): SGHTA, FQGNSA. The CDR3 loop spans 17 amino acids. This CDR3 is CASSLVGTPKGSTEAFF. The CDR3 coding sequence is TGTGCCAGCAGCTTAGTTGGCACCCCTAAGGGGTCCACTGAAGCTTTCTTT.

The chain recombines TRBV27 with TRBJ1-4; a weak D match, TRBD1 (5 bases). The length of the CDR3 is 15 residues. Trimming removed 6 bases from V and 8 bases from J, with 19 bases in between. Germline V lookup: CDR1 MNHEY, CDR2 SMNVEV (reference sequence). CDR3: CASRTLGQGDEKLFF. Here the CDR3 DNA reads TGTGCCAGCAGAACCTTGGGCCAGGGTGACGAAAAACTGTTTTTT.

This chain connects TRBV10-3 to TRBJ2-2, with D possibly being TRBD2 (7 bases). Germline values: CDR1 ENHRY, CDR2 SYGVKD. The ends were cut back, 3 bases at V and 5 bases at J, with 13 bases in the middle. The CDR3 runs to 15 residues. The CDR3, as DNA: TGTGCCATCAGTGACTACAGGGAGGGGACCGGGGAGCTGTTTTTT. Residues: CAISDYREGTGELFF.

The V call is TRBV9, the J call TRBJ2-3, with 8 nucleotides matching TRBD2. The CDR3 is 16 amino acids. With V trimmed by 0 bases and J by 7 bases, 10 bases remained unmatched. Per germline, CDR1 SGDLS and CDR2 YYNGEE. Written as DNA, the CDR3 is TGTGCCAGCAGCGTAGAAGACCGGGGGGGCCGTAATACGCAGTATTTT. Residues: CASSVEDRGGRNTQYF.

This clone came up a few times. The identical CDR3 is also encoded by other nucleotide sequences in the sample. The chain recombines TRBV5-1 with TRBJ2-2, with TRBD2 matching over 7 bases. There are 15 residues in the CDR3. J lost 4 bases, V lost 0 bases, and 3 bases had no gene match. CDR1 is SGHRS and CDR2 is YFSETQ in the germline V gene. Here the CDR3 DNA reads TGCGCCAGCAGCTTGGTTGCGGGAGTCACCGGGGAGCTGTTTTTT. Translated, it gives CASSLVAGVTGELFF.

J is TRBJ1-5 and V is TRBV5-1; 9 nucleotides line up with TRBD1. The CDR3 loop spans 15 amino acids. With V trimmed by 4 bases and J by 4 bases, 6 bases remained unmatched. Germline V gene lookup returns CDR1 SGHRS and CDR2 YFSETQ. The CDR3 DNA sequence: TGCGCCAGCAGCGCGGGACAGGGCGGGAATCAGCCCCAGCATTTT. Residues: CASSAGQGGNQPQHF.

This clone occurred once. The chain has TRBV7-9 and TRBJ1-4; D remains unclear. Germline V lookup: CDR1 SEHNR, CDR2 FQNEAQ (reference sequence). The CDR3 consists of 16 residues. The V and J ends lost 5 bases and 6 bases respectively, with 19 bases between them. The CDR3 coding sequence is TGTGCCAGCAGCACACTGATTGCGGCCGGCGATGAAAAACTGTTTTTT. Protein product: CASSTLIAAGDEKLFF.